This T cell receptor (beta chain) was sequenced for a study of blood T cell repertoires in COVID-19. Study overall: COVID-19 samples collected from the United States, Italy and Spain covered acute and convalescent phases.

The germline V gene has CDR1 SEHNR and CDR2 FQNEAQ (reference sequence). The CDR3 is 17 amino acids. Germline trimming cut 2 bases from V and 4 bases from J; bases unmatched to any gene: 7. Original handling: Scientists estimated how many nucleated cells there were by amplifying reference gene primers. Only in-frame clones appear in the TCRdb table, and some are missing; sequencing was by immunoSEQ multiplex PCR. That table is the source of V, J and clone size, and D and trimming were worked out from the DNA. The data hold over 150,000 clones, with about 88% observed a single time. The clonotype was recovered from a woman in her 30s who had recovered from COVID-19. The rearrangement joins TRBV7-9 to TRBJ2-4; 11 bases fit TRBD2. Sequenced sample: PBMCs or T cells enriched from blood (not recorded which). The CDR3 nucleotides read TGTGCCAGCAGCTTATATCTTCTAGCGGGGGGAAAAAACATTCAGTACTTC. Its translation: CASSLYLLAGGKNIQYF.